The rows below give T cell receptor beta chains drawn from one sample of a study of blood T cell repertoires in COVID-19. Using immunoSEQ multiplex PCR, the repertoire was profiled, and TCRdb retains in-frame clones only, with some absent. In the table there are around 140,000 clones, 88% of which are singletons. The sample comprised peripheral blood. The receptors originated from a man in his 70s with acute or convalescent COVID-19. Each CDR3 is given with its conserved first and last residue. A D gene is named only where the DNA matches it firmly. The size entry is marked missing in some rows and otherwise reads once, few, many or a size class.

d_call,v_call,clone_size,j_call,cdr3_nt,cdr3_aa
TRBD1,TRBV5-1,NA,TRBJ2-7,TGCGCCAGCAGCCTGACAGGGGTGTACGAGCAGTACTTC,CASSLTGVYEQYF
TRBD1,TRBV6-5,NA,TRBJ1-2,TGTGCCAGCAGTCTCCGACGACAGGGATTCGTCTACACCTTC,CASSLRRQGFVYTF
TRBD1,TRBV18,NA,TRBJ2-3,TGTGCCAGCTCATCGGGACAGGGAAAAGATACGCAGTATTTT,CASSSGQGKDTQYF
NA,TRBV10-1,NA,TRBJ2-3,TGCGCCAGCAGTGAGTTACTTGGGCAGATCACAGATACGCAGTATTTT,CASSELLGQITDTQYF
NA,TRBV7-6,NA,TRBJ2-7,TGTGCCAGCAGCTTAGGTGGCAGTAACTCCTACGAGCAGTACTTC,CASSLGGSNSYEQYF
TRBD1,TRBV24-1,NA,TRBJ1-1,TGTGCCACCAGTGAGTCAGGACAGGCGGCAGCTTTCTTT,CATSESGQAAAFF
TRBD1,TRBV6-5,NA,TRBJ2-7,TGTGCCAGCAGTTACACGGGACAGGCAGCCGAGCAGTACTTC,CASSYTGQAAEQYF
TRBD2,TRBV5-6,NA,TRBJ2-7,TGTGCCAGCAGCAGGACTAGCGGGGGGGCTGACGAGCAGTACTTC,CASSRTSGGADEQYF
NA,TRBV19,once,TRBJ2-2,TGTGCCAGTAGACCGGGGAAAGCGAACACCGGGGAGCTGTTTTTT,CASRPGKANTGELFF
TRBD2,TRBV5-5,NA,TRBJ2-1,TGTGCCAGCAGCCAAGGACTAGCGGGGGCCCGGGATGAGCAGTTCTTC,CASSQGLAGARDEQFF
NA,TRBV5-1,NA,TRBJ1-6,TGCGCCAGCAGCTTACAGGGTAACTATAATTCACCCCTCCACTTT,CASSLQGNYNSPLHF
TRBD1,TRBV27,NA,TRBJ1-5,TGTGCCAGCAGTCCCTACGGACAGGGAGGTATGTCTCAGCCCCAGCATTTT,CASSPYGQGGMSQPQHF
NA,TRBV10-1,NA,TRBJ1-2,TGCGCCAGCAGTGAGGCGATTAACTATGGCTACACCTTC,CASSEAINYGYTF
TRBD1,TRBV7-9,once,TRBJ1-6,TGTGCCAGCAGCTCAGGGGGACAGGGTACTTCACCCCTCCACTTT,CASSSGGQGTSPLHF
TRBD1,TRBV7-9,NA,TRBJ1-1,TGTGCCAGCACCTCACAGGGGGTCATGAACACTGAAGCTTTCTTT,CASTSQGVMNTEAFF
NA,TRBV27,NA,TRBJ1-6,TGTGCCAGCAGTCGGGAACATAATTCACCCCTCCACTTT,CASSREHNSPLHF
TRBD1,TRBV2,NA,TRBJ1-1,TGTGCCAGCAGCCCAGGGGGCCCACTTGAGGCTTTCTTT,CASSPGGPLEAFF
NA,TRBV25-1,NA,TRBJ1-5,TGTGCCAGCAGCGGTTATAGCAATCAGCCCCAGCATTTT,CASSGYSNQPQHF
TRBD1,TRBV29-1,once,TRBJ1-1,TGCAGCGTTGGGGACCCCGGGACAGGGAAGACTGAAGCTTTCTTT,CSVGDPGTGKTEAFF
NA,TRBV10-3,NA,TRBJ2-1,TGTGCCATCAGTGACCCGGCGGAGTCGGGAGTCCCCTACAATGAGCAGTTCTTC,CAISDPAESGVPYNEQFF
TRBD1,TRBV19,few,TRBJ1-6,TGTGCCAGTAGTATAAGATCCGGGACAGGGGTAAAAACGCCACCCCTCCACTTT,CASSIRSGTGVKTPPLHF
NA,TRBV19,NA,TRBJ1-1,TGTGCCAGTAGAACAGGGAGGGAGAACACTGAAGCTTTCTTT,CASRTGRENTEAFF
TRBD1,TRBV5-1,few,TRBJ2-7,TGCGCCAGCAGATCTAGGACAGGTTCCTACGAGCAGTACTTC,CASRSRTGSYEQYF
NA,TRBV6-5,NA,TRBJ1-1,TGTGCCAGCAGTTACTTCGGACAGCCGAACACTGAAGCTTTCTTT,CASSYFGQPNTEAFF
NA,TRBV2,NA,TRBJ1-1,TGTGCCAGCAGTTACGGACCGGCCCCGGGAACTGAAGCTTTCTTT,CASSYGPAPGTEAFF
NA,TRBV7-9,NA,TRBJ2-1,TGTGCCAGCAGCCGGTCAGGTGGATTGGATGAGCAGTTCTTC,CASSRSGGLDEQFF
TRBD1,TRBV19,NA,TRBJ2-7,TGTGCCAGTAAAGACAGGGACGAGCAGTACTTC,CASKDRDEQYF
NA,TRBV18,NA,TRBJ2-1,TGTGCCAGCTCACGCGACTCAGCCAATGAGCAGTTCTTC,CASSRDSANEQFF
NA,TRBV24-1,NA,TRBJ1-5,TGTGCCACCAGTGCGAGGGGGGGTTCGAGCAATCAGCCCCAGCATTTT,CATSARGGSSNQPQHF
TRBD1,TRBV6-1,once,TRBJ2-7,TGTGCCAGCAGTGATTACAGGGGTGCTGGTGAGCAGTACTTC,CASSDYRGAGEQYF
NA,TRBV6-5,NA,TRBJ2-7,TGTGCCAGCACTCAGGGTCGCGGCGAGCAGTACTTC,CASTQGRGEQYF
NA,TRBV6-5,NA,TRBJ2-7,TGTGCCAGCAGTTATGCGGCAACAGGATCAACCTACGAGCAGTACTTC,CASSYAATGSTYEQYF
TRBD1,TRBV9,few,TRBJ1-1,TGTGCCAGCAGCTCCGGACAGGGGAAAACTGAAGCTTTCTTT,CASSSGQGKTEAFF
TRBD2,TRBV19,NA,TRBJ2-7,TGTGCCAGTAGTAGACTAGCGGGTGAGCTTTACGAGCAGTACTTC,CASSRLAGELYEQYF
NA,TRBV28,NA,TRBJ2-3,TGTGCCAGCAGTCTCCCCCCGACAGATACGCAGTATTTT,CASSLPPTDTQYF
NA,TRBV28,NA,TRBJ1-5,TGTGCCAGCAGTTCGGACAGACCCCCTTATAGCAATCAGCCCCAGCATTTT,CASSSDRPPYSNQPQHF
NA,TRBV5-1,NA,TRBJ1-6,TGCGCCAGCAGCTTGGCCGAGGGTGGCTCACCCCTCCACTTT,CASSLAEGGSPLHF
TRBD2,TRBV4-1,NA,TRBJ2-7,TGCGCCAGCAGCCAACTTCTAGCGGGATCCAGGCAGTACTTC,CASSQLLAGSRQYF
TRBD1,TRBV7-9,NA,TRBJ1-2,TGTGCCAGCAGCTGGACAGGGTTCGAGGGCTACACCTTC,CASSWTGFEGYTF
TRBD1,TRBV3-1/TRBV3-2,NA,TRBJ1-4,TGTGCCAGCAGCCCGACAGGGGGCAATGAAAAACTGTTTTTT,CASSPTGGNEKLFF
NA,TRBV21-1,NA,TRBJ1-4,TGTGCCAGCAGCTCTCGGGGAGTCCCGGGACAGGGGAATTGGGACGAAAAACTGTTTTTT,CASSSRGVPGQGNWDEKLFF
NA,TRBV3-1/TRBV3-2,once,TRBJ1-4,TGTGCCAGCAGCCCCAACACAGGAAGGAATGAAAAACTGTTTTTT,CASSPNTGRNEKLFF
NA,TRBV11-2,NA,TRBJ1-5,TGTGCCAGCAGCTTAGGGACAGGCAATCAGCCCCAGCATTTT,CASSLGTGNQPQHF
TRBD1,TRBV5-1,NA,TRBJ1-1,TGCGCCAGCAGCTTGGGCTCGGGACAGGGAAGCGCTGAAGCTTTCTTT,CASSLGSGQGSAEAFF
TRBD1,TRBV27,NA,TRBJ2-7,TGTGCCAGCAGTTCACCCGGGACAGCCTCCTACGAGCAGTACTTC,CASSSPGTASYEQYF
TRBD1,TRBV7-6,NA,TRBJ2-3,TGTGCCAGCAGCCCTCAGGGGGCTGTGACAGATACGCAGTATTTT,CASSPQGAVTDTQYF
NA,TRBV6-5,NA,TRBJ1-2,TGTGCCAGCAGTCCCTGGGAAGGGGGAATAGGTGGCTACACCTTC,CASSPWEGGIGGYTF
TRBD1,TRBV25-1,NA,TRBJ1-4,TGTGCCAGCAGTGCTTCAGGGGGCGCGTCTGAAAAACTGTTTTTT,CASSASGGASEKLFF
TRBD2,TRBV4-1,NA,TRBJ2-3,TGCGCCAGCAGGCTAGCGGGAGGCTTCACAGATACGCAGTATTTT,CASRLAGGFTDTQYF
NA,TRBV2,NA,TRBJ2-5,TGTGCCAGCAGTGTGGAGTACCAAGAGACCCAGTACTTC,CASSVEYQETQYF
TRBD2,TRBV11-2,NA,TRBJ2-2,TGTGCCAGCAGCTCGTACTCTAGCGGGAACACCGGGGAGCTGTTTTTT,CASSSYSSGNTGELFF
TRBD1,TRBV7-3,NA,TRBJ2-5,TGTGCCAGCAGCTTAACGAGCACAGGGGGCCCTCAAGAGACCCAGTACTTC,CASSLTSTGGPQETQYF
TRBD1,TRBV10-3,NA,TRBJ2-7,TGTGCCATCAGTGAGGGGACAGGGGGTTCCTACGAGCAGTACTTC,CAISEGTGGSYEQYF
NA,TRBV4-1,NA,TRBJ1-1,TGCGCCAGCAGCCAAGAGGGACATGGGTCGAACACTGAAGCTTTCTTT,CASSQEGHGSNTEAFF
NA,TRBV19,NA,TRBJ2-1,TGTGCCAGTATTGGCAGGTTCGACAATGAGCAGTTCTTC,CASIGRFDNEQFF
TRBD2,TRBV10-3,NA,TRBJ2-3,TGTGCCATCTCCCGGGAGGGGGTTAGCACAGATACGCAGTATTTT,CAISREGVSTDTQYF
TRBD1,TRBV20-1,NA,TRBJ1-2,TGCAGTGCCGGGGACAGGGCTGGCTACACCTTC,CSAGDRAGYTF
NA,TRBV2,NA,TRBJ1-1,TGTGCCAGCAGTCTTCGACAGATGAACACTGAAGCTTTCTTT,CASSLRQMNTEAFF